This paragraph covers one T cell receptor (beta chain) sequence. The data belong to a study of blood T cell repertoires in COVID-19. Study information: Material from acute and convalescent COVID-19 was sourced from the United States, Italy and Spain. T cells, B-cell-depleted T cells, or PBMCs provided the cDNA or gDNA that served as material.

The CDR3 has 13 amino acids. V gave up 4 bases and J gave up 8 bases, with 14 bases separating them. The germline V gene encodes CDR1 SGHAT and CDR2 FQNNGV. Per the study methods: Scientists estimated how many nucleated cells there were by amplifying reference gene primers. Measured with immunoSEQ multiplex PCR; TCRdb has only the in-frame clones, and not every one. That table supplies the V and J calls and clone size; D and trimming were determined from the DNA. The sample includes roughly 140,000 clones, around four fifths of them seen just once. The specimen was peripheral blood. The V and J genes are TRBV11-2 and TRBJ1-2, with a tentative D call TRBD1 (5 bases). This receptor was taken from a human donor in a cohort sampled during active COVID-19. As DNA, the CDR3 is TGTGCCAGCAGCTCATGGGGGGGAGGAGGCTACACCTTC. This sequence encodes CASSSWGGGGYTF.